This entry describes one T cell receptor beta chain. Sequencing was performed with immunoSEQ multiplex PCR; in TCRdb, only in-frame clones are kept and a portion is missing. The table includes around 180,000 clones, 70% to 90% detected once. This specimen belongs to a study of control samples from healthy donors and cancer patients. The germline V gene encodes CDR1 SGHAT and CDR2 FQNNGV. Trimming removed 0 bases at V and 5 bases at J, with 13 bases between. There are 15 residues in the CDR3. The source material was blood. This TCR came from a woman aged 30 to 39 in good health. The chain employs TRBV11-2 and TRBJ2-5; TRBD2 might be the D (6 bases). The CDR3 sequence is CASSLEAGAPETQYF. The CDR3 nucleotides are TGTGCCAGCAGCTTAGAAGCGGGCGCCCCGGAGACCCAGTACTTC.